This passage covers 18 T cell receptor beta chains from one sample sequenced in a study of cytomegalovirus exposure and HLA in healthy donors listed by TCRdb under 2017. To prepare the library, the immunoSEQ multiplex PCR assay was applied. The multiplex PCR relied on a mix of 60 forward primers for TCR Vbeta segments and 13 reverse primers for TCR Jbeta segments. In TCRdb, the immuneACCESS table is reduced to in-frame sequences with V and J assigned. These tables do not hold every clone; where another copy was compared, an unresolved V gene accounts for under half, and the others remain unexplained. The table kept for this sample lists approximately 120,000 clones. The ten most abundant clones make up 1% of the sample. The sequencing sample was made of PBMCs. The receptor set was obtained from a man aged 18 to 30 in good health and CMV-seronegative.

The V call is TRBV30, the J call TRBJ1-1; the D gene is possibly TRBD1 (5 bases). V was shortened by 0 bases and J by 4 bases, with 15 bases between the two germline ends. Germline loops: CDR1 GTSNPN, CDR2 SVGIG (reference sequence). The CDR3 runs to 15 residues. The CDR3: CAWSVRGVRSTEAFF. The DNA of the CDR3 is TGTGCCTGGAGTGTACGGGGGGTTCGGAGCACTGAAGCTTTCTTT.

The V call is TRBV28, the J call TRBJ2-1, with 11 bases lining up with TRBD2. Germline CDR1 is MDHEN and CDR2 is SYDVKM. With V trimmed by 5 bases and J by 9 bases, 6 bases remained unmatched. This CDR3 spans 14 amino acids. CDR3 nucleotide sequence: TGTGCCAGCAGTGATACTAGCGGGAGTTTTGAGCAGTTCTTC. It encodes CASSDTSGSFEQFF.

The CDR3 coding sequence is TGTGCCAGCAGGGATATAAGGGGGATCCTTCTGGGAGAGCAGTATTTT. Its translation: CASRDIRGILLGEQYF. This sequence joins TRBV5-6 and TRBJ2-3; perhaps TRBD1 as D (6 bases). The V end lost 5 bases, the J end lost 11 bases, and 27 bases lay between the germline ends. CDR1 SGHDT and CDR2 YYEEEE come from the germline V gene. The CDR3 loop spans 16 amino acids.

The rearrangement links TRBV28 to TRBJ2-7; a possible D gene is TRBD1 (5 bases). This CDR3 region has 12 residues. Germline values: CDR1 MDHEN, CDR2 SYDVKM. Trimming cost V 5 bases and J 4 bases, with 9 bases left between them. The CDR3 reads CASSRGRYEQYF. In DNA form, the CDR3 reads TGTGCCAGCAGTAGGGGAAGGTACGAGCAGTACTTC.

The CDR3 nucleotides are TGTGCCAGCAGTGAATTGGCCCCGGGAGAAAAACTGTTTTTT. It is translated as CASSELAPGEKLFF. This sequence joins TRBV6-1 and TRBJ1-4; D call uncertain. Per the germline V gene, CDR1 is MNHNS and CDR2 is SASEGT. This CDR3 is 14 amino acids long. Trimming took 2 bases from V and 8 from J, leaving 12 bases between them.

The CDR3 coding sequence is TGTGCCAGCAGCTTAGGTACTATGGGACTACTCACAGATACGCAGTATTTT. It is translated as CASSLGTMGLLTDTQYF. The chain employs TRBV7-9 and TRBJ2-3, with TRBD2 matching over 7 bases. Germline assignment: CDR1 SEHNR and CDR2 FQNEAQ (reference sequence). The CDR3 sequence is 17 residues long. V gave up 1 base and J gave up 2 bases; unmatched junction bases: 9.

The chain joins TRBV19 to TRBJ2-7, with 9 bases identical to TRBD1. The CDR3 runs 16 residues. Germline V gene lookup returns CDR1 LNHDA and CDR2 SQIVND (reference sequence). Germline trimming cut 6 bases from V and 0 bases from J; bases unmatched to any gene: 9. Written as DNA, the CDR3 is TGTGCCAGTAGCACCGGGACAGGGACCTCCTCCTACGAGCAGTACTTC. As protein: CASSTGTGTSSYEQYF.

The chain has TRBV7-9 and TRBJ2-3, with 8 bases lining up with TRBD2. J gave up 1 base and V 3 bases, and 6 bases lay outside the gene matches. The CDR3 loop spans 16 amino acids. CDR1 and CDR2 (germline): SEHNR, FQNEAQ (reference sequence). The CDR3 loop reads CASSFWGSGGTDTQYF. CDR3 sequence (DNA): TGTGCCAGCAGCTTTTGGGGTAGCGGGGGCACAGATACGCAGTATTTT.

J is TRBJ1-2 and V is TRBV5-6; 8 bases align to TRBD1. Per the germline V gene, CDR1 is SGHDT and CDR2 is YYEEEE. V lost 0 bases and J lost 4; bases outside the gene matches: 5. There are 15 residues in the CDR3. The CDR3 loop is CASSLDDRGAYGYTF. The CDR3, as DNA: TGTGCCAGCAGCTTGGACGACAGGGGTGCCTATGGCTACACCTTC.

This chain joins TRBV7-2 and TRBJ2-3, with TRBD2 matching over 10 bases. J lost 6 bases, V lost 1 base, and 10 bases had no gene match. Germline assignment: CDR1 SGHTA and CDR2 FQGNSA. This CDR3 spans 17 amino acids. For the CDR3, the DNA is TGTGCCAGCAGCTTAGATGCAGCGGGAGGGGGGTCGGATACGCAGTATTTT. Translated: CASSLDAAGGGSDTQYF.

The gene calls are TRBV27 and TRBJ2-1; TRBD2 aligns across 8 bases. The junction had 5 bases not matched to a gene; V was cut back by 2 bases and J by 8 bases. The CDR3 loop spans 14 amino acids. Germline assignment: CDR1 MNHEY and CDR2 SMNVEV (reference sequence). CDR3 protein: CASSLAGGTHEQFF. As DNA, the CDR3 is TGTGCCAGCAGTTTAGCGGGAGGTACCCATGAGCAGTTCTTC.

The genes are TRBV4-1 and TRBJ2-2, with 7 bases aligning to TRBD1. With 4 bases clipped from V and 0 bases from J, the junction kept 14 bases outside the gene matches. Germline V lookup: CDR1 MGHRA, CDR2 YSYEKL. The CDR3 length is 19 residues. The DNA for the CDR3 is TGCGCCAGCAGCCGCCTCGTACTAACAGGGGTTGCGAACACCGGGGAGCTGTTTTTT. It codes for CASSRLVLTGVANTGELFF.

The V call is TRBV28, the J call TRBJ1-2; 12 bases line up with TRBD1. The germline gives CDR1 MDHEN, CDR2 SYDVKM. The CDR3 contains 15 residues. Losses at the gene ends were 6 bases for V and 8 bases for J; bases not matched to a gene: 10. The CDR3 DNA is TGTGCCAGCAGCCCCCCGGGACAGGGGGCCTGGGGCTACACCTTC. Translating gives CASSPPGQGAWGYTF.

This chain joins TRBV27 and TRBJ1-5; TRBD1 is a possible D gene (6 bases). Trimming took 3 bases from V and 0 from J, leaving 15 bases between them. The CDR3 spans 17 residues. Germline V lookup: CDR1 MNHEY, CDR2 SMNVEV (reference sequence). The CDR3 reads CASSFTSNRVSNQPQHF. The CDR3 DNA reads TGTGCCAGCAGTTTCACAAGCAACAGGGTTAGCAATCAGCCCCAGCATTTT.

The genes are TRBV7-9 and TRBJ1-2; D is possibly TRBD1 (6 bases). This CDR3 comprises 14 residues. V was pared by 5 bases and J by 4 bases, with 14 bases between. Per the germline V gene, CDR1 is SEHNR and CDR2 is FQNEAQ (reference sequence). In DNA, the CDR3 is TGTGCCAGCAGCCTGGGGGCGAGCCTCTATGGCTACACCTTC. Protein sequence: CASSLGASLYGYTF. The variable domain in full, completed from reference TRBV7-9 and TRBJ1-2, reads DTGVSQNPRHKITKRGQNVTFRCDPISEHNRLYWYRQTLGQGPEFLTYFQNEAQLEKSRLLSDRFSAERPKGSFSTLEIQRTEQGDSAMYLCASSLGASLYGYTFGSGTRLTVV.

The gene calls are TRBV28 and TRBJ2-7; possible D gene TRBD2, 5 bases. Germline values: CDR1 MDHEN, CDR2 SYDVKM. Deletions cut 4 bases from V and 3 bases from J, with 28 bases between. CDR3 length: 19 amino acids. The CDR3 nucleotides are TGTGCCAGCAGTTCCGGATATCCGCCTTTTGAGGGCCAATACTACGAGCAGTACTTC. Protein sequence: CASSSGYPPFEGQYYEQYF.

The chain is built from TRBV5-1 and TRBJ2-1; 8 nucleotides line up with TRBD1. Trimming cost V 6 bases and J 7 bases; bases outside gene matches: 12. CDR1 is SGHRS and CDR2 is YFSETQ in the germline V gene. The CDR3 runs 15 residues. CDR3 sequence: CASTLQGETNNEQFF. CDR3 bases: TGCGCCAGCACCCTACAGGGGGAAACGAATAATGAGCAGTTCTTC. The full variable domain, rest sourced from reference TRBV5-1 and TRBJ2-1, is KAGVTQTPRYLIKTRGQQVTLSCSPISGHRSVSWYQQTPGQGLQFLFEYFSETQRNKGNFPGRFSGRQFSNSRSEMNVSTLELGDSALYLCASTLQGETNNEQFFGPGTRLTVL.

The CDR3 nucleotides are TGCGCCAGCAGGGAAGGGGTCACGAGCTCCTACGAGCAGTACTTC. It specifies CASREGVTSSYEQYF. The rearrangement uses TRBV10-2 and TRBJ2-7, with D maybe TRBD1 (5 bases). This CDR3 has 15 amino acids. Looked up from germline, CDR1 is WSHSY and CDR2 is SAAADI. Trimming removed 6 bases at V and 0 bases at J, with 15 bases between.